The 26 T cell receptor beta chains below all came from one sample that was sequenced in a study of CXCR3-negative and CXCR3-positive naive CD8 T cells. UMI-tagged TRB cDNA libraries were built via 5' RACE. TCRdb re-called the 5' RACE reads; every CDR3 protein appears as one record, without DNA. This repertoire includes some 41,000 distinct CDR3 sequences. The sample comprised memory CD8+ T cells from blood. The receptors derive from a human donor in good health. Some clones in this sample may be carry-over from other donors' samples.

This chain uses TRBV15 with TRBJ2-1; without DNA, the TCRdb call of TRBD1 cannot be checked. Germline assignment: CDR1 LNHNV and CDR2 YYDKDF (reference sequence). There are 13 residues in the CDR3. The CDR3 loop is CATLLKGYNEQFF.

The chain employs TRBV7-8 and TRBJ2-7; TCRdb names TRBD2, which stays unverified in the absence of DNA. CDR1 is SGHVS and CDR2 is FQNEAQ in the germline V gene. This CDR3 comprises 14 residues. The CDR3 loop reads CASSLGGRGYEQYF.

The rearrangement joins TRBV20-1 to TRBJ2-2; lacking DNA, the TRBD1 call made by TCRdb goes unchecked. The germline CDR1 and CDR2 sequences are DFQATT and SNEGSKA (reference sequence). The CDR3 is 17 residues long. The CDR3 protein is CSARGRVWQSNTGELFF.

The V gene is TRBV28, the J gene TRBJ2-1; TCRdb lists TRBD2, though no DNA is available to test this call. Germline loops: CDR1 MDHEN, CDR2 SYDVKM. The CDR3 length is 16 residues. CDR3 protein: CASSAFSGSSYNEQFF.

This chain links TRBV3-1 with TRBJ1-5. The germline V gene has CDR1 LGHDT and CDR2 YNNKEL (reference sequence). The CDR3 is 15 residues long. The CDR3 loop is CASSQQDYSNQPQHF.

This clonotype is labeled medium-sized based on frequency. J is TRBJ2-1 and V is TRBV7-2; TCRdb designates TRBD1, a call that cannot be tested without DNA. Germline CDR1 and CDR2: SGHTA and FQGNSA. This CDR3 region has 15 residues. The CDR3 reads CASPFQGQYYNEQFF.

This chain links TRBV12-3 or TRBV12-4 with TRBJ2-1; TCRdb returns TRBD1, unconfirmable since there is no DNA. This CDR3 is 14 amino acids long. The CDR3 region is CASSSQGEGNEQFF.

This chain joins TRBV29-1 and TRBJ2-5; TCRdb lists TRBD1, though no DNA is available to test this call. Looked up from germline, CDR1 is SQVTM and CDR2 is ANQGSEA. The CDR3 runs to 13 residues. The CDR3 here is CSAGTLGGETQYF.

The CDR3 protein is CSVPGPLIYEQYF. The chain employs TRBV20-1 and TRBJ2-7; lacking DNA, the TRBD1 call made by TCRdb goes unchecked. CDR3 length: 13 residues. Germline V lookup: CDR1 DFQATT, CDR2 SNEGSKA (reference sequence).

J is TRBJ2-3 and V is TRBV4-2; the D call from TCRdb, TRBD1, cannot be confirmed without DNA. The germline V gene has CDR1 LGHNA and CDR2 YNFKEQ. This CDR3 is built from 19 residues. CDR3 sequence reads: CASSQDVARRGVLTDTQYF.

The rearrangement uses TRBV6-2 or TRBV6-3 and TRBJ2-7; the D call from TCRdb, TRBD2, cannot be confirmed without DNA. Per germline, CDR1 MNHEY and CDR2 SVGEGT. The CDR3 covers 14 residues. CDR3: CASSYDGGAYEQYF.

The chain recombines TRBV2 with TRBJ2-2; TCRdb designates TRBD2, a call that cannot be tested without DNA. In germline, CDR1 is SNHLY, CDR2 FYNNEI. The CDR3 totals 14 residues. The CDR3 sequence is CASSGTSDTGELFF.

The chain joins TRBV20-1 to TRBJ1-1. The germline CDR1 and CDR2 sequences are DFQATT and SNEGSKA (reference sequence). The CDR3 contains 12 residues. The CDR3: CSARWLNTEAFF.

The rearrangement joins TRBV11-2 to TRBJ2-3. Germline V lookup: CDR1 SGHAT, CDR2 FQNNGV. The CDR3 is 11 residues long. The CDR3 sequence: CASSASDAQYF.

V usage is TRBV20-1 and J usage is TRBJ2-1; TCRdb's assignment of TRBD2 cannot be checked, as there is no DNA. This CDR3 has 17 amino acids. Germline V lookup: CDR1 DFQATT, CDR2 SNEGSKA (reference sequence). The CDR3 reads CSARVVGLAGPYNEQFF.

The chain links TRBV20-1 to TRBJ1-1; TCRdb gives TRBD1 as the D gene, but with no DNA this cannot be confirmed. This CDR3 spans 13 amino acids. Germline V lookup: CDR1 DFQATT, CDR2 SNEGSKA (reference sequence). The CDR3 protein is CSSTGTSKTEAFF.

This sequence joins TRBV7-3 and TRBJ1-1. The CDR3 loop spans 11 amino acids. The germline CDR1 and CDR2 sequences are SGHTA and FQGTGA. CDR3 sequence reads: CASSSDTEAFF.

The gene calls are TRBV4-2 and TRBJ2-7. Germline V gene data show CDR1 as LGHNA and CDR2 as YNFKEQ. The CDR3 covers 15 residues. CDR3 in amino acids: CASSQDSGSSYEQYF.

V is TRBV6-4 and J is TRBJ2-2. The CDR3 extends over 12 amino acids. Per the germline V gene, CDR1 is MRHNA and CDR2 is SNTAGT. CDR3 protein: CASSTYTGELFF.

The CDR3 region is CSARDLLGGISGNTIYF. The rearrangement links TRBV20-1 to TRBJ1-3; TCRdb outputs TRBD1, but without DNA this stays unchecked. The CDR3 spans 17 residues. CDR1 and CDR2 from the germline V gene are DFQATT and SNEGSKA (reference sequence).

The chain joins TRBV12-5 to TRBJ2-5; without DNA, the TCRdb call of TRBD1 cannot be checked. CDR3 length: 14 residues. Germline loops: CDR1 LGHNT, CDR2 FRNRAP. CDR3 residues: CASGTTGAEETQYF.

J is TRBJ2-7 and V is TRBV3-1. Germline loops: CDR1 LGHDT, CDR2 YNNKEL (reference sequence). This CDR3 region has 14 residues. The CDR3 protein is CASSQDWRPYEQYF.

The chain joins TRBV11-2 to TRBJ1-2. The V gene's germline CDR1 is SGHAT and CDR2 FQNNGV. CDR3 length: 15 amino acids. The CDR3 spells CASSWAGGSHYGYTF.

This chain links TRBV10-3 with TRBJ2-5; as DNA is missing, the TRBD1 call by TCRdb cannot be tested. Germline V gives CDR1 ENHRY, CDR2 SYGVKD. This CDR3 is built from 14 residues. CDR3: CAISDRTGGETQYF.

This clonotype shows up as medium-sized by frequency. The chain recombines TRBV12-3 or TRBV12-4 with TRBJ2-7; TCRdb proposes TRBD1, but this gene call is untestable without DNA. This CDR3 has 14 residues. CDR3 amino acids: CASSDTGGVGEQYF.

The rearrangement joins TRBV7-9 to TRBJ1-2; the TCRdb D gene call, TRBD1, has no DNA to confirm it. This CDR3 contains 14 residues. Germline lookup yields CDR1 SEHNR and CDR2 FQNEAQ (reference sequence). The CDR3 protein is CASSSDWAYYGYTF.